This entry describes one T cell receptor beta chain. This CDR3 is built from 13 residues. V lost 6 bases, J lost 8 bases, and 16 bases lay in between. The data were obtained in a study of T cells in Graves' hyperthyroidism and ophthalmopathy. Criteria for exclusion of patients were uncontrolled infection, other autoimmune disease, pregnancy or lactation. The CDR3 regions of TCR beta were amplified from RNA transcripts. The primer set for the first-round RT-PCR of the TCR CDR3 was HTBI. TCRdb reprocessed the multiplex PCR reads via MiXCR and lists one record per CDR3 protein. The profile covers roughly 500,000 distinct CDR3 sequences, with 35% to 50% appearing a single time and around 44% taken by the ten largest.

This clonotype originated in an adult woman with Graves' disease, either hyperthyroidism or ophthalmopathy (not recorded which). The V and J genes are TRBV12-3 or TRBV12-4 and TRBJ1-1; D remains unclear. Sequences were obtained from peripheral blood or thyroid tissue (not recorded which). The CDR3 sequence: CASSKTATGEAFF. In DNA form, the CDR3 reads TGTGCCAGCAGCAAAACAGCAACGGGGGAAGCTTTCTTT.